Presented here are 5 T cell receptor beta chains from one specimen sequenced in a study of blood T cell repertoires in COVID-19. Using immunoSEQ multiplex PCR, the repertoire was profiled, and TCRdb retains in-frame clones only, with some absent. The sample yields a few hundred thousand clones, 83% seen once. The material sequenced was peripheral blood. The receptors here all came from a woman aged 50 to 60 with acute or convalescent COVID-19.

This clone was observed a few times. The genes are TRBV5-1 and TRBJ2-3, with D perhaps TRBD1 (6 bases). The germline gives CDR1 SGHRS, CDR2 YFSETQ. The CDR3 runs to 14 residues. V gave up 1 base and J gave up 4 bases, with 10 bases separating them. CDR3 amino acids: CASSLTGWADTQYF. CDR3 DNA sequence: TGCGCCAGCAGCTTGACAGGGTGGGCAGATACGCAGTATTTT.

J is TRBJ2-5 and V is TRBV2; 8 nucleotides agree with TRBD1. Germline-derived CDR1 and CDR2 are SNHLY and FYNNEI. Trimming took 5 bases from V and 1 from J; bases not matched to a gene: 3. There are 14 residues in the CDR3. The CDR3 nucleotides read TGTGCCAGCAGTACCGGGACAGGCCAAGAGACCCAGTACTTC. It is translated as CASSTGTGQETQYF.

Regarding this clone: One junction end disagrees with the germline gene, perhaps due to a read error. This chain connects TRBV5-4 to TRBJ1-3; possible D gene TRBD1, 6 bases. The CDR3 runs to 17 residues. The germline V gene has CDR1 SGHNT and CDR2 YYREEE (reference sequence). The CDR3 region is CASSLAGTPHEGNTTYF. The CDR3 DNA sequence: TGTGCCAGCAGCTTGGCGGGGACACCTCATGAGGGAAACACCACATATTTT.

The chain is built from TRBV4-1 and TRBJ2-7, with unresolved D. The CDR3 covers 13 residues. V was cut by 1 base and J by 1 base, with 5 bases left in between. Germline-derived CDR1 and CDR2 are MGHRA and YSYEKL. CDR3 nucleotide sequence: TGCGCCAGCAGCCAAGTACTGTCCTACGAGCAGTACTTC. It is translated as CASSQVLSYEQYF.

V is TRBV11-2 and J is TRBJ2-1, with 12 positions matching TRBD1. Germline CDR1 SGHAT, CDR2 FQNNGV. The CDR3 is 17 amino acids. The ends lost 0 bases at V and 4 bases at J; junction bases unmatched: 4. The CDR3 coding sequence is TGTGCCAGCAGCTTAGATCCGGGACAGGGGGCGTACAATGAGCAGTTCTTC. Protein product: CASSLDPGQGAYNEQFF.